Each of the 32 T cell receptor beta chains below was sequenced from the same sample in a study of patients and donors after allogeneic stem cell transplantation. In TCRdb, the RT-PCR reads were re-called with MiXCR into one record per CDR3 protein. The table shows around 240,000 distinct CDR3 sequences, with roughly 15% occurring only once. Sequenced material: blood, either unsorted or a sorted T cell fraction (not recorded which). The receptor source for this set is a human donor who was either an allogeneic HSCT recipient or a stem cell or donor lymphocyte infusion donor (not recorded which). It is not recorded whose cells these are; they may come from a transplant donor.

This clonotype has just a few counts. The chain combines TRBV7-2 with TRBJ2-5, with 8 bases that match TRBD1. The CDR3 consists of 15 residues. J lost 5 bases, V lost 3 bases, and 8 bases had no gene match. Germline V lookup: CDR1 SGHTA, CDR2 FQGNSA. This CDR3 reads CASSFMSGGGETQYF. The CDR3 DNA sequence: TGTGCCAGCAGCTTTATGTCAGGGGGCGGTGAGACCCAGTACTTC.

This clonotype appeared many times. This chain uses TRBV11-1 with TRBJ2-3, with 13 nucleotides matching TRBD2. Losses at the gene ends were 0 bases for V and 6 bases for J; bases not matched to a gene: 12. The V gene's germline CDR1 is SGHAT and CDR2 FQDESV (reference sequence). The CDR3 has 19 amino acids. The CDR3 loop reads CASSLAPPTSGGLTDTQYF. CDR3 nucleotides: TGTGCCAGCAGCTTAGCCCCTCCGACTAGCGGGGGGCTAACCGATACGCAGTATTTT.

This sequence joins TRBV6-5 and TRBJ2-5; 8 bases line up with TRBD1. The trim removed 3 bases at V and 3 bases at J, leaving 3 bases unmatched. Germline V gives CDR1 MNHEY, CDR2 SVGAGI. This CDR3 has 14 amino acids. The DNA of the CDR3 is TGTGCCAGCAGTTATCCAGGGGGCAAAGAGACCCAGTACTTC. Protein sequence: CASSYPGGKETQYF.

This clonotype was counted at least ten times. The rearrangement uses TRBV5-1 and TRBJ2-7; D is possibly TRBD2 (5 bases). Trimming shortened V by 5 bases and J by 6 bases, and 15 bases separated the two germline ends. The CDR3 has 13 residues. Germline-derived CDR1 and CDR2 are SGHRS and YFSETQ. Written as DNA, the CDR3 is TGCGCCAGCAGAGAGGGAACGGCCGGCGAGCAGTACTTC. It codes for CASREGTAGEQYF.

This clonotype was counted only a few times. The chain combines TRBV3-1 with TRBJ2-5; weak D call: TRBD1 (5 bases). CDR1 LGHDT and CDR2 YNNKEL come from the germline V gene (reference sequence). The V and J ends lost 2 bases and 4 bases respectively, with 14 bases between them. The CDR3 is 15 residues long. In DNA form, the CDR3 reads TGTGCCAGCAGCCAAAGTGCAGGGTACGGAGAGACCCAGTACTTC. This sequence encodes CASSQSAGYGETQYF.

This clonotype appeared a few times. The V and J genes are TRBV6-5 and TRBJ1-4; 9 bases map to TRBD1. The germline gives CDR1 MNHEY, CDR2 SVGAGI. CDR3 length: 17 amino acids. The J segment lost 8 bases and the V segment lost 4 bases, leaving 14 bases of the junction unmatched. This CDR3 is CASSSGTGRLLREKLFF. Written as DNA, the CDR3 is TGTGCCAGCAGTTCCGGGACAGGGCGTCTCCTTCGGGAAAAACTGTTTTTT.

This clonotype was counted at least ten times. The CDR3 DNA follows: TGCAGTGCTAGAGATCGGACCGGTTCCTACGAGCAGTACTTC. Translation gives CSARDRTGSYEQYF. The chain has TRBV20-1 and TRBJ2-7; the D is unclear. The V end was cut by 0 bases, the J end by 1 base, with 10 bases between. The CDR3 covers 14 residues. Germline assignment: CDR1 DFQATT and CDR2 SNEGSKA (reference sequence).

The V call is TRBV20-1, the J call TRBJ1-6; possibly TRBD1 for D (5 bases). The germline V gene encodes CDR1 DFQATT and CDR2 SNEGSKA (reference sequence). The CDR3 runs to 12 residues. This CDR3 is CSGGSGNSPLHF. CDR3 nucleotides: TGCAGCGGGGGGTCGGGTAATTCACCCCTCCACTTT.

The table lists this clonotype with a few counts. The CDR3 loop reads CASSAGAGQGGYNEQFF. The DNA for the CDR3 is TGTGCCAGCAGCGCTGGGGCGGGACAGGGAGGCTACAATGAGCAGTTCTTC. J is TRBJ2-1 and V is TRBV9; the match to TRBD1 covers 9 bases. This CDR3 comprises 17 residues. V trimming: 3 bases; J trimming: 3 bases; junction bases outside the gene matches: 10. The V gene's germline CDR1 is SGDLS and CDR2 YYNGEE.

This rearrangement joins TRBV19 to TRBJ2-4; TRBD2 aligns across 11 bases. The trim removed 4 bases at V and 3 bases at J, leaving 5 bases unmatched. Germline CDR1 and CDR2: LNHDA and SQIVND (reference sequence). The CDR3 runs 16 residues. CDR3 sequence: CASSTGLADFKNIQYF. The CDR3 nucleotides read TGTGCCAGTAGTACGGGACTAGCGGACTTCAAAAACATTCAGTACTTC.

The chain combines TRBV3-1 with TRBJ2-3; TRBD2 aligns across 7 bases. V trimming: 0 bases; J trimming: 4 bases; junction bases outside the gene matches: 10. The CDR3 consists of 17 residues. Looked up from germline, CDR1 is LGHDT and CDR2 is YNNKEL (reference sequence). The CDR3 here is CASSQDERGGGADTQYF. CDR3 bases: TGTGCCAGCAGCCAAGACGAAAGGGGTGGGGGGGCAGATACGCAGTATTTT.

V is TRBV11-1 and J is TRBJ2-1; perhaps D is TRBD1 or TRBD2 (5 bases each). The CDR3 spans 17 residues. Trimming cost V 6 bases and J 6 bases, with 24 bases left between them. The germline CDR1 and CDR2 sequences are SGHAT and FQDESV (reference sequence). CDR3 region: CASRPGTWQANSNEQFF. The CDR3 DNA reads as TGTGCCAGCAGACCCGGGACCTGGCAGGCCAATTCCAATGAGCAGTTCTTC. The full variable domain, its missing parts supplied by reference TRBV11-1 and TRBJ2-1, is EAEVAQSPRYKITEKSQAVAFWCDPISGHATLYWYRQILGQGPELLVQFQDESVVDDSQLPKDRFSAERLKGVDSTLKIQPAELGDSAMYLCASRPGTWQANSNEQFFGPGTRLTVL.

This clonotype has just a few counts. V is TRBV20-1 and J is TRBJ2-2, with 11 positions matching TRBD2. After removal of 5 bases from V and 2 bases from J, the junction contained 13 bases not matched to a gene. Germline CDR1 reads DFQATT; CDR2 reads SNEGSKA (reference sequence). The CDR3 length is 18 residues. The CDR3 DNA is TGCAGTGCTGGCGGGGTCGTAGCGGGAGGGCCTAACACCGGGGAGCTGTTTTTT. Translated, it gives CSAGGVVAGGPNTGELFF.

This clonotype has a handful of counts. J is TRBJ1-2 and V is TRBV3-1, with 9 bases that match TRBD1. The V segment lost 1 base and the J segment 8 bases; nucleotides outside the gene matches: 14. Germline V gives CDR1 LGHDT, CDR2 YNNKEL (reference sequence). This CDR3 is built from 17 residues. In nucleotides, the CDR3 is TGTGCCAGCAGCCAAGGCGCGACAGGGGGGTTAGCGAAAGGCTACACCTTC. This gives the protein CASSQGATGGLAKGYTF. The whole variable domain, remainder taken from reference TRBV3-1 and TRBJ1-2, is DTAVSQTPKYLVTQMGNDKSIKCEQNLGHDTMYWYKQDSKKFLKIMFSYNNKELIINETVPNRFSPKSPDKAHLNLHINSLELGDSAVYFCASSQGATGGLAKGYTFGSGTRLTVV.

This clonotype was found many times. The chain employs TRBV28 and TRBJ2-1, with TRBD2 as a possible D gene (5 bases). Germline values: CDR1 MDHEN, CDR2 SYDVKM. The CDR3 runs to 15 residues. Trimming removed 3 bases from V and 5 bases from J, with 14 bases in between. The DNA for the CDR3 is TGTGCCAGCAGTTTCCCTAGCCGAACTCACAATGAGCAGTTCTTC. Translation: CASSFPSRTHNEQFF.

This clonotype was counted at least ten times. The rearrangement joins TRBV5-1 to TRBJ2-2; D remains ambiguous. The CDR3 runs to 14 residues. Between the trimmed V and J ends, which lost 4 bases and 4 bases, there was a span of 11 bases. Germline loops: CDR1 SGHRS, CDR2 YFSETQ. The chain's CDR3 is CASSAAKGTGELFF. For the CDR3, the DNA is TGCGCCAGCAGCGCGGCCAAGGGCACCGGGGAGCTGTTTTTT.

This clonotype showed up just a few times. V is TRBV14 and J is TRBJ1-2; the D gene is possibly TRBD1 (5 bases). Per germline, CDR1 SGHDN and CDR2 FVKESK. The CDR3 contains 14 residues. V dropped 0 bases and J dropped 8 bases, with 13 bases sitting between them. CDR3 sequence (DNA): TGTGCCAGCAGCCAAGATCCTGGGGGACGGGGCTACACCTTC. Protein sequence: CASSQDPGGRGYTF.

The gene calls are TRBV3-1 and TRBJ2-7; D possibly corresponds to TRBD2 (5 bases). The germline CDR1 and CDR2 sequences are LGHDT and YNNKEL (reference sequence). V dropped 2 bases and J dropped 3 bases, with 11 bases sitting between them. This CDR3 region has 14 residues. The CDR3 here is CASSQKLGRYEQYF. CDR3 DNA sequence: TGTGCCAGCAGCCAAAAACTAGGGCGCTACGAGCAGTACTTC.

The chain links TRBV30 to TRBJ2-5, with D maybe TRBD1 (5 bases). Germline V gene sequence: CDR1 GTSNPN, CDR2 SVGIG (reference sequence). Trimming took off 3 bases at V and 0 bases at J, with 14 bases between the two ends. The CDR3 length is 15 residues. CDR3 loop: CAWSQDNQNQETQYF. CDR3 sequence (DNA): TGTGCCTGGAGCCAGGACAACCAAAACCAAGAGACCCAGTACTTC.

The chain is built from TRBV19 and TRBJ1-5; 10 bases align to TRBD1. V trimming: 8 bases; J trimming: 6 bases; junction bases outside the gene matches: 4. This CDR3 has 13 residues. Germline values: CDR1 LNHDA, CDR2 SQIVND (reference sequence). The CDR3 bases are TGTGCCAGTTGGGACAGGGGTTTTCAGCCCCAGCATTTT. Its protein is CASWDRGFQPQHF.

This clonotype was picked up a small number of times. The chain combines TRBV12-3 or TRBV12-4 with TRBJ1-2, with D possibly matching TRBD1 (6 bases). With 7 bases removed from V and 8 bases from J, the gap between germline ends came to 20 bases. This CDR3 has 14 residues. The CDR3 DNA reads as TGTGCCAGCACCACACAGGGTGGGGTGAGGGGCTACACCTTC. This translates into CASTTQGGVRGYTF.

This clonotype was seen only a few times. J is TRBJ1-2 and V is TRBV6-5; 9 bases line up with TRBD1. The V gene's germline CDR1 is MNHEY and CDR2 SVGAGI. This CDR3 comprises 12 residues. The J segment lost 8 bases and the V segment lost 6 bases, leaving 4 bases of the junction unmatched. The chain's CDR3 is CASRRTGEGYTF. The CDR3 DNA reads as TGTGCCAGCAGGAGGACAGGGGAAGGCTACACCTTC.

This chain joins TRBV7-6 and TRBJ1-4, with 9 bases aligning to TRBD1. Germline CDR1 is SGHVS and CDR2 is FNYEAQ. This CDR3 has 16 amino acids. With 2 bases clipped from V and 5 bases from J, the junction kept 6 bases outside the gene matches. CDR3 in DNA: TGTGCCAGCAGCTTAAACACAGGGGGCTTCAATGAAAAACTGTTTTTT. Protein sequence: CASSLNTGGFNEKLFF.

This clonotype was recorded at least ten times. The rearrangement links TRBV11-2 to TRBJ2-2, with 8 bases matching TRBD2. The CDR3 covers 16 residues. Germline CDR1 is SGHAT and CDR2 is FQNNGV. With V trimmed by 3 bases and J by 6 bases, 9 bases remained unmatched. The CDR3 is CASSFRELAVPGELFF. CDR3 sequence (DNA): TGTGCCAGCAGCTTTCGGGAACTAGCGGTGCCCGGGGAGCTGTTTTTT.

The J gene is TRBJ2-1, the V gene TRBV20-1; 7 positions agree with TRBD1. The CDR3 spans 15 residues. The germline V gene encodes CDR1 DFQATT and CDR2 SNEGSKA (reference sequence). Unmatched junction bases numbered 5, after V lost 2 bases and J lost 1 base. The CDR3 protein is CSARNDRASYNEQFF. In DNA, the CDR3 is TGCAGTGCTAGAAACGACAGGGCTTCCTACAATGAGCAGTTCTTC.

This clonotype was seen at least ten times. The rearrangement links TRBV21-1 to TRBJ1-2. TRBV21-1 has pseudogene status. The CDR3 runs to 14 residues. The CDR3 loop reads CATSKVHAPYGYTF. CDR3 coding DNA: TGTGCCACCTCGAAGGTACACGCACCATATGGCTACACCTTC.

This chain links TRBV9 with TRBJ2-3; a possible D gene is TRBD2 (6 bases). Germline values: CDR1 SGDLS, CDR2 YYNGEE. V gave up 5 bases and J gave up 0 bases, with 10 bases separating them. The CDR3 covers 14 residues. DNA of the CDR3: TGTGCCAGCAGTGATAGCGGTAGCACAGATACGCAGTATTTT. Encoded protein: CASSDSGSTDTQYF.

The J gene is TRBJ1-3, the V gene TRBV19, with D unclear. Germline assignment: CDR1 LNHDA and CDR2 SQIVND (reference sequence). The CDR3 is 17 amino acids. Trimming cost V 0 bases and J 0 bases, with 12 bases left between them. The CDR3 coding sequence is TGTGCCAGTAGTATAGATCCTAACCCCAGCTCTGGAAACACCATATATTTT. Translation: CASSIDPNPSSGNTIYF. The whole variable domain, filled in from reference TRBV19 and TRBJ1-3, reads DGGITQSPKYLFRKEGQNVTLSCEQNLNHDAMYWYRQDPGQGLRLIYYSQIVNDFQKGDIAEGYSVSREKKESFPLTVTSAQKNPTAFYLCASSIDPNPSSGNTIYFGEGSWLTVV.

The chain recombines TRBV7-2 with TRBJ2-1; 9 bases line up with TRBD1. The CDR3 is made up of 15 amino acids. The trim removed 1 base at V and 7 bases at J, leaving 5 bases unmatched. The germline V gene encodes CDR1 SGHTA and CDR2 FQGNSA. The CDR3 region has the DNA TGTGCCAGCAGCTTAGAACTACAGGGGGCGAATGAGCAGTTCTTC. This gives the protein CASSLELQGANEQFF.

This clonotype appeared a few times. The chain recombines TRBV2 with TRBJ2-7, with 7 bases fitting TRBD1. Germline V gene sequence: CDR1 SNHLY, CDR2 FYNNEI. This CDR3 region has 13 residues. Losses at the gene ends were 4 bases for V and 2 bases for J; bases not matched to a gene: 2. The CDR3 loop reads CASSVDRPYEQYF. CDR3 sequence (DNA): TGTGCCAGCAGTGTGGACAGGCCCTACGAGCAGTACTTC.

The chain couples TRBV20-1 to TRBJ2-7; 7 nucleotides line up with TRBD1. The junction had 7 bases not matched to a gene; V was cut back by 6 bases and J by 2 bases. Germline values: CDR1 DFQATT, CDR2 SNEGSKA (reference sequence). The CDR3 extends over 13 amino acids. The DNA for the CDR3 is TGCAGTGCCTTAGGTCAGGGGGCCTACGAGCAGTACTTC. It yields the protein CSALGQGAYEQYF.

This chain links TRBV11-3 with TRBJ2-1; 8 bases are shared with TRBD1. The CDR3 covers 15 residues. The V and J ends lost 4 bases and 5 bases, in that order; junction bases with no gene match: 7. Germline V gives CDR1 SGHNT, CDR2 YENEEA. CDR3 nucleotide sequence: TGTGCCAGCAGCTGGACAGGGATTGCGCACAATGAGCAGTTCTTC. The encoded protein is CASSWTGIAHNEQFF.